A single sample gave rise to the 10 T cell receptor beta chains below, sequenced in a study of CD8 T cells in ankylosing spondylitis. Study-level findings and limits: Characteristic, it appeared, of ankylosing spondylitis blood was a TCR beta motif of about eight highly homologous variants.

Their specific antigens are unknown. TCRdb redid the calling of the 5' RACE reads with MiXCR, one entry per CDR3 protein. Here the sample spans roughly 450,000 distinct CDR3 sequences, around 26% being singletons. The sequenced material came from blood, either unsorted or a sorted T cell fraction (not recorded which). The receptors come from a male donor with ankylosing spondylitis.

This clonotype was recorded a few times. The chain carries TRBV12-3 or TRBV12-4 and TRBJ2-3, with D possibly being TRBD1 or TRBD2 (5 bases each). The CDR3 has 14 amino acids. Trimming stripped 4 bases from V and 0 bases from J, with 8 bases between. CDR3 sequence reads: CASSYGASTDTQYF. CDR3 sequence (DNA): TGTGCCAGCAGTTACGGGGCGAGCACAGATACGCAGTATTTT.

This clonotype appeared a few times. The chain joins TRBV20-1 to TRBJ2-7; 7 bases agree with TRBD2. The CDR3 sequence is 11 residues long. V lost 3 bases to trimming and J lost 6 bases; unmatched junction nucleotides: 2. The germline V gene has CDR1 DFQATT and CDR2 SNEGSKA (reference sequence). Here the CDR3 reads CSARWGGEQYF. The CDR3 region has the DNA TGCAGTGCTAGGTGGGGGGGCGAGCAGTACTTC.

This clonotype was recorded many times. V is TRBV12-3 or TRBV12-4 and J is TRBJ1-1, with 7 bases fitting TRBD1. This CDR3 comprises 15 residues. The ends lost 6 bases at V and 4 bases at J; junction bases unmatched: 11. DNA for the CDR3: TGTGCCAGCAGGTCGTACAGGGGTGAGAGCACTGAAGCTTTCTTT. Protein: CASRSYRGESTEAFF.

The chain has TRBV27 and TRBJ2-3; TRBD1 matches at 9 bases. The V segment lost 6 bases and the J segment 3 bases; nucleotides outside the gene matches: 4. The CDR3 extends over 14 amino acids. Germline lookup yields CDR1 MNHEY and CDR2 SMNVEV (reference sequence). The CDR3 bases are TGTGCCAGCAGACGGGACAGGGCGACAGATACGCAGTATTTT. Its translation: CASRRDRATDTQYF.

The V gene is TRBV6-1, the J gene TRBJ2-7; no clear D. The germline V and J ends were trimmed by 5 bases and 2 bases, with 10 bases remaining between them. The CDR3 is 13 amino acids. Germline CDR1 is MNHNS and CDR2 is SASEGT. CDR3 coding DNA: TGTGCCAGCAGTAGAGGACCGGCCTACGAGCAGTACGTC. Its translation: CASSRGPAYEQYV.

This clonotype was counted at least ten times. One end of the junction varies from germline; a read error may be responsible. The gene calls are TRBV5-1 and TRBJ1-1, with D possibly TRBD1 on 5 matching bases. Germline V lookup: CDR1 SGHRS, CDR2 YFSETQ. The CDR3 has 13 amino acids. The CDR3 is CASSLTANTEAFF. CDR3 nucleotides: TGTGCCAGCAGCTTGACAGCGAACACTGAAGCTTTCTTT.

The rearrangement links TRBV7-9 to TRBJ2-2; D uncertain. The CDR3 is 15 amino acids. V lost 3 bases to trimming and J lost 1 base, with 9 bases between them. Looked up from germline, CDR1 is SEHNR and CDR2 is FQNEAQ (reference sequence). The CDR3 DNA sequence: TGTGCCAGCAGCTTCAGGACGCAGAACACCGGGGAGCTGTTTTTT. This sequence encodes CASSFRTQNTGELFF.

This clonotype was seen a handful of times. The chain carries TRBV3-1 and TRBJ2-6; TRBD2 aligns across 7 bases. CDR1 LGHDT and CDR2 YNNKEL come from the germline V gene (reference sequence). The J segment lost 3 bases and the V segment lost 6 bases, leaving 11 bases of the junction unmatched. CDR3 size: 17 residues. For the CDR3, the DNA is TGTGCCAGCAGTCTATTGACTAGCTTCGATGGGGCCAACGTCCTGACTTTC. Amino acid sequence: CASSLLTSFDGANVLTF.

In its sample, this clonotype was seen many times. DNA of the CDR3: TGTGCCAGCAGCCACGGACAGGGATCTCAGCCCCAGCATTTT. Its protein is CASSHGQGSQPQHF. The rearrangement joins TRBV7-9 to TRBJ1-5; TRBD1 agrees at 8 bases. In germline, CDR1 is SEHNR, CDR2 FQNEAQ (reference sequence). The V segment lost 5 bases and the J segment 6 bases; nucleotides outside the gene matches: 6. The CDR3 covers 14 residues.

This chain links TRBV29-1 with TRBJ2-1, with D perhaps assigned TRBD1 or TRBD2 (5 bases each). The CDR3 spans 15 residues. Germline V CDR1 and CDR2: SQVTM, ANQGSEA. Trimming removed 1 base from V and 3 bases from J, with 13 bases in between. The CDR3 loop is CSVEGARDLYNEQFF. The DNA for the CDR3 is TGCAGCGTTGAAGGGGCTAGGGACCTCTACAATGAGCAGTTCTTC.